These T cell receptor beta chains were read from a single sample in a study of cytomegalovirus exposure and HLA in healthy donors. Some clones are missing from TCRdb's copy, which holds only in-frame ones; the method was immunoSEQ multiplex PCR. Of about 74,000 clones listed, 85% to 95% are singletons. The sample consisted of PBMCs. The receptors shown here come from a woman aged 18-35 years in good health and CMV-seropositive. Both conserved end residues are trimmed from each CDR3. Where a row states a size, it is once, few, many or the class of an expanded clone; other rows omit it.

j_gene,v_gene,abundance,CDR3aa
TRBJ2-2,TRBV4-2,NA,ASSQAGGNRINTGELF
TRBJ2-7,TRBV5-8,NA,ASSFPFRLNRHYEQY
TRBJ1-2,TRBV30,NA,ATSLGYGYT
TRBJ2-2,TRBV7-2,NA,ASSPGSDGELF
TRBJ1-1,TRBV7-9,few,ASSSGQGILAEAF
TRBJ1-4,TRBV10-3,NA,AIRGGENEKLF
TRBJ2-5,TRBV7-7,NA,ASSPVGGASQETQY
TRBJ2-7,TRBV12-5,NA,ASGLGLRTSGRGYEQY
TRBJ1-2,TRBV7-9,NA,ASSFRGADYGYT
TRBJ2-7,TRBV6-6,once,ASSPQVPPSYEQY
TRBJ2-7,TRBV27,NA,ASSFVAGRSYEQY
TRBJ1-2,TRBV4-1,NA,ASSPRQGGDYGYT
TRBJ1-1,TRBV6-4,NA,ASSPNSGTGNTEAF
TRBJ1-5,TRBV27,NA,ASRAGINNQPQH
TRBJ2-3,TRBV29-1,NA,SVEEGSRSTDTQY
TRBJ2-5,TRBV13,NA,ASSPRPTGGSETQY
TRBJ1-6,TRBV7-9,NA,ASSLKEGRPLH
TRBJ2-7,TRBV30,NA,AWSGTGAYEQY
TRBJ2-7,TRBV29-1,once,SVVQGYEQY
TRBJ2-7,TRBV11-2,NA,ASSPERVGLSYEQY
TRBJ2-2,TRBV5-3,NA,ARSPVSSGLVSGELF
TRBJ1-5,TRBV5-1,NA,ASSSTGGSKNQPQH
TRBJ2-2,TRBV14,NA,ASSPLWQGTNTGELF
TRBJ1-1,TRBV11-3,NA,ASSARSRGETGAF
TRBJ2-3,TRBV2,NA,ASSRDGTSGTDTQY
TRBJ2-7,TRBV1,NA,TSSQDPQGSYEQY
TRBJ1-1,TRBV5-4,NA,ASSDPTGGRTEAF
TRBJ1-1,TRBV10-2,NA,ASSTTGVNTEAF
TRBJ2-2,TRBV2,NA,ASSEAAVNTGELF
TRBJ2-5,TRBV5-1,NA,ASSIQQETQY
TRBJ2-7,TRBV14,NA,ASSQWRGTYEQY
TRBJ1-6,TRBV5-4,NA,ASSLDSFGGNSPLH